Each of the 22 T cell receptor beta chains below was sequenced from the same sample in a study of lymphopenia after photon versus proton radiotherapy. TCRdb's copy holds only in-frame clones and misses some; the assay was immunoSEQ multiplex PCR. The sample holds 150,000 to 200,000 clones, roughly nine tenths seen once. The material sequenced was peripheral blood, taken from a patient treated with photon-based radiotherapy. The receptors come from a man between 45 and 60 years old with gastric cancer.

The rearrangement uses TRBV15 and TRBJ2-2; D is uncertain. Germline V gene data show CDR1 as LNHNV and CDR2 as YYDKDF (reference sequence). Between the trimmed V and J ends, which lost 5 bases and 3 bases, there was a span of 13 bases. The CDR3 spans 15 residues. The CDR3 loop is CATSSRLMDTGELFF. DNA of the CDR3: TGTGCCACCAGCTCGCGACTCATGGACACCGGGGAGCTGTTTTTT.

The gene calls are TRBV7-2 and TRBJ2-2; tentatively, D is TRBD1 (6 bases). CDR3 length: 15 amino acids. CDR1 is SGHTA and CDR2 is FQGNSA in the germline V gene. The germline V and J ends were trimmed by 1 base and 7 bases, with 13 bases remaining between them. CDR3 region: CASSLGTVVSGELFF. In DNA, the CDR3 is TGTGCCAGCAGCTTAGGGACAGTGGTGAGCGGGGAGCTGTTTTTT.

The chain recombines TRBV5-4 with TRBJ1-2; D gene ambiguous. The CDR3 totals 14 residues. Germline values: CDR1 SGHNT, CDR2 YYREEE (reference sequence). Between the trimmed V and J ends, which lost 2 bases and 1 base, there was a span of 9 bases. As DNA, the CDR3 is TGTGCCAGCAGCTTTGAGGGTTTTAACTATGGCTACACCTTC. Translating gives CASSFEGFNYGYTF. Using reference TRBV5-4 and TRBJ1-2 for the parts outside the CDR3, the full variable domain is ETGVTQSPTHLIKTRGQQVTLRCSSQSGHNTVSWYQQALGQGPQFIFQYYREEENGRGNFPPRFSGLQFPNYSSELNVNALELDDSALYLCASSFEGFNYGYTFGSGTRLTVV.

This clone was seen once. The V call is TRBV10-1, the J call TRBJ2-3, with D uncertain. The CDR3 covers 10 residues. The germline V gene has CDR1 WNHNN and CDR2 SYGVQD (reference sequence). V shed 10 bases and J shed 8 bases, with 10 bases lying between them. The CDR3 DNA follows: TGCGCCACCCTGGAAGGTACGCAGTATTTT. Translated: CATLEGTQYF.

The chain has TRBV5-1 and TRBJ2-5; tentatively, D is TRBD2 (6 bases). Germline loops: CDR1 SGHRS, CDR2 YFSETQ. Trimming took 4 bases from V and 5 from J, leaving 12 bases between them. There are 13 residues in the CDR3. CDR3 sequence: CASSVSGGETQYF. The DNA for the CDR3 is TGCGCCAGCAGCGTATCTGGGGGGGAGACCCAGTACTTC.

The gene calls are TRBV5-1 and TRBJ1-1, with 8 nucleotides matching TRBD1. With 4 bases clipped from V and 1 base from J, the junction kept 9 bases outside the gene matches. CDR3 length equals 16 residues. Germline V lookup: CDR1 SGHRS, CDR2 YFSETQ. The CDR3 coding sequence is TGCGCCAGCAGCGTAAGGGCAGGGGGCGAGAACACTGAAGCTTTCTTT. Encoded protein: CASSVRAGGENTEAFF.

The J gene is TRBJ2-2, the V gene TRBV7-2; no clear D gene. The germline V gene has CDR1 SGHTA and CDR2 FQGNSA. The V and J ends lost 0 bases and 4 bases respectively, with 9 bases between them. The CDR3 is 15 residues long. The CDR3, as DNA: TGTGCCAGCAGCTTAGCGAGAATCGGCACCGGGGAGCTGTTTTTT. Translating it yields CASSLARIGTGELFF.

The rearrangement joins TRBV7-2 to TRBJ2-1; TRBD2 is a possible D gene (5 bases). The ends were cut back, 0 bases at V and 5 bases at J, with 11 bases in the middle. This CDR3 region has 15 residues. The germline V gene encodes CDR1 SGHTA and CDR2 FQGNSA. CDR3 DNA: TGTGCCAGCAGCTTAGCGGGTAAAGCGGACAATGAGCAGTTCTTC. The encoded protein is CASSLAGKADNEQFF.

V usage is TRBV7-9 and J usage is TRBJ2-1, with D perhaps TRBD1 (5 bases). The length of the CDR3 is 14 residues. Germline CDR1 is SEHNR and CDR2 is FQNEAQ (reference sequence). Trimming removed 3 bases from V and 3 bases from J, with 9 bases in between. CDR3: CASSFVQVYNEQFF. The CDR3, as DNA: TGTGCCAGCAGCTTCGTACAGGTCTACAATGAGCAGTTCTTC.

In its sample, this clone was seen once. The chain links TRBV30 to TRBJ2-7, with TRBD1 as a possible D gene (5 bases). The CDR3 is 14 residues long. With 2 bases removed from V and 1 base from J, the gap between germline ends came to 12 bases. The germline V gene has CDR1 GTSNPN and CDR2 SVGIG (reference sequence). This CDR3 reads CAWSLEGDSYEQYF. The CDR3 DNA reads TGTGCCTGGAGTTTGGAAGGGGATTCCTACGAGCAGTACTTC. The whole variable domain, remainder taken from reference TRBV30 and TRBJ2-7, is SQTIHQWPATLVQPVGSPLSLECTVEGTSNPNLYWYRQAAGRGLQLLFYSVGIGQISSEVPQNLSASRPQDRQFILSSKKLLLSDSGFYLCAWSLEGDSYEQYFGPGTRLTVT.

The chain links TRBV5-1 to TRBJ2-1, with TRBD1 matching over 12 bases. The CDR3 extends over 18 amino acids. Per germline, CDR1 SGHRS and CDR2 YFSETQ. V lost 0 bases and J lost 9; bases outside the gene matches: 13. The DNA for the CDR3 is TGCGCCAGCAGCTTGGGATGGGCCGGGACAGGGGGCTTCGGTGAGCAGTTCTTC. Amino acids: CASSLGWAGTGGFGEQFF. Variable domain in full (rest from reference TRBV5-1 and TRBJ2-1): KAGVTQTPRYLIKTRGQQVTLSCSPISGHRSVSWYQQTPGQGLQFLFEYFSETQRNKGNFPGRFSGRQFSNSRSEMNVSTLELGDSALYLCASSLGWAGTGGFGEQFFGPGTRLTVL.

V usage is TRBV4-2 and J usage is TRBJ1-1, with D maybe TRBD1 (6 bases). Trimming removed 4 bases from V and 0 bases from J, with 12 bases in between. Germline CDR1 LGHNA, CDR2 YNFKEQ. The CDR3 has 15 residues. CDR3 protein: CASSRNRAVNTEAFF. As DNA, the CDR3 is TGTGCCAGCAGCCGCAACAGGGCCGTGAACACTGAAGCTTTCTTT.

This sequence joins TRBV19 and TRBJ2-5; 7 nucleotides line up with TRBD1. Germline V gives CDR1 LNHDA, CDR2 SQIVND (reference sequence). The CDR3 runs 13 residues. The J segment lost 3 bases and the V segment lost 6 bases, leaving 4 bases of the junction unmatched. The CDR3 nucleotides are TGTGCCAGTAGGGCACAGGGGAAAGAGACCCAGTACTTC. Amino acid sequence: CASRAQGKETQYF.

The CDR3 is CASSEASGRAYEQYF. Written as DNA, the CDR3 is TGTGCCAGCAGTGAGGCTAGCGGGAGGGCCTACGAGCAGTACTTC. The rearrangement joins TRBV2 to TRBJ2-7, with 12 bases matching TRBD2. CDR1 SNHLY and CDR2 FYNNEI come from the germline V gene. Germline trimming cut 3 bases from V and 2 bases from J; bases unmatched to any gene: 2. The CDR3 runs to 15 residues.

The chain is built from TRBV6-5 and TRBJ2-7; 12 nucleotides line up with TRBD2. In germline, CDR1 is MNHEY, CDR2 SVGAGI. Trimming took 4 bases from V and 7 from J; bases not matched to a gene: 8. CDR3 size: 15 residues. CDR3 region: CASSSLAGGPGEQYF. The CDR3 region has the DNA TGTGCCAGCAGTTCCCTAGCGGGAGGGCCGGGTGAGCAGTACTTC.

This clone was counted a few times. J is TRBJ2-7 and V is TRBV11-2; D may match TRBD1 or TRBD2 (5 bases each). Trimming removed 5 bases at V and 0 bases at J, with 26 bases between. The CDR3 loop spans 19 amino acids. From germline, CDR1 is SGHAT and CDR2 FQNNGV. CDR3 coding DNA: TGTGCCAGCAGCCTTACGGGGACCAAGGGCGGAAGTGACTCCTACGAGCAGTACTTC. Its protein is CASSLTGTKGGSDSYEQYF.

This clone was seen a single time. The V gene is TRBV5-1, the J gene TRBJ2-2, with TRBD1 identical over 7 bases. The CDR3 consists of 15 residues. Germline CDR1 is SGHRS and CDR2 is YFSETQ. The V gene end was trimmed by 4 bases and the J gene end by 0 bases; junction bases not matched to a gene: 3. In DNA form, the CDR3 reads TGCGCCAGCAGCCCGACAGGGACGAACACCGGGGAGCTGTTTTTT. It specifies CASSPTGTNTGELFF.

The V and J genes are TRBV5-6 and TRBJ2-7; D is ambiguous. There are 14 residues in the CDR3. Trimming took 4 bases from V and 7 from J, leaving 18 bases between them. CDR1 and CDR2 (germline): SGHDT, YYEEEE. Here the CDR3 DNA reads TGTGCCAGCAGCCCAAAGGACCCACATAGGGAGCAGTACTTC. It codes for CASSPKDPHREQYF.

This CDR3 is CASSPLAGRQETQYF. The CDR3 DNA sequence: TGTGCCAGCAGTCCTTTAGCGGGAAGACAAGAGACCCAGTACTTC. This rearrangement joins TRBV27 to TRBJ2-5, with TRBD2 matching 8 bases. Germline V lookup: CDR1 MNHEY, CDR2 SMNVEV (reference sequence). Trimming cost V 5 bases and J 2 bases; bases outside gene matches: 7. The CDR3 is 15 amino acids.

The CDR3 DNA sequence: TGCGCCAGCAGCCCCATTGCGGCAGGGGACGAGACCCAGTACTTC. It encodes CASSPIAAGDETQYF. This rearrangement joins TRBV4-1 to TRBJ2-5; D is possibly TRBD1 (6 bases). This CDR3 region has 15 residues. CDR1 is MGHRA, CDR2 YSYEKL, per germline. V was pared by 4 bases and J by 5 bases, with 17 bases between.

The rearrangement uses TRBV4-2 and TRBJ1-2; D is undetermined. This CDR3 region has 14 residues. The germline V and J ends were trimmed by 0 bases and 8 bases, with 13 bases remaining between them. Germline-derived CDR1 and CDR2 are LGHNA and YNFKEQ. The CDR3 DNA sequence: TGTGCCAGCAGCCAAGATAAGAGGGTGTACGGCTACACCTTC. This translates into CASSQDKRVYGYTF.

The V call is TRBV5-1, the J call TRBJ2-1, with D uncertain. The CDR3 runs 14 residues. CDR1 and CDR2 (germline): SGHRS, YFSETQ. The V gene lost 0 bases and the J gene lost 0 bases, with 4 bases spanning the gap. CDR3: CASSLGVSYNEQFF. The CDR3 coding sequence is TGCGCCAGCAGCTTGGGGGTCTCCTACAATGAGCAGTTCTTC. The full variable domain, rest sourced from reference TRBV5-1 and TRBJ2-1, is KAGVTQTPRYLIKTRGQQVTLSCSPISGHRSVSWYQQTPGQGLQFLFEYFSETQRNKGNFPGRFSGRQFSNSRSEMNVSTLELGDSALYLCASSLGVSYNEQFFGPGTRLTVL.